This TCR beta chain originates from a study of blood T cell repertoires in COVID-19. Study in general: The United States, Italy and Spain supplied acute and convalescent COVID-19 samples. Nucleic acid was either cDNA or gDNA, and it came from T cells, B-cell-depleted T cells, or PBMCs.

Authors' methods: Estimated nucleated cell counts came from reference gene primer amplification. Only in-frame clones appear in the TCRdb table, and some are missing; sequencing was by immunoSEQ multiplex PCR. Clone size and the V and J calls come from that table; the DNA yielded D and trimming. There are some 400,000 clones in the sample; 85% to 90% occur only once, and 6.5% lies in the top ten. A few counts support this clone. Sequences were obtained from peripheral blood. The clonotype was recovered from a man aged 18 to 30 with active or convalescent COVID-19.

In DNA, the CDR3 is TGTGCCAGCAGGGGGACAGGGGAGGGTGAAAAACTGTTTTTT. Its protein product is CASRGTGEGEKLFF. The chain carries TRBV27 and TRBJ1-4; the match to TRBD1 covers 10 bases. V lost 6 bases to trimming and J lost 7 bases; unmatched junction nucleotides: 5. CDR3 length: 14 amino acids. The V gene's germline CDR1 is MNHEY and CDR2 SMNVEV (reference sequence).